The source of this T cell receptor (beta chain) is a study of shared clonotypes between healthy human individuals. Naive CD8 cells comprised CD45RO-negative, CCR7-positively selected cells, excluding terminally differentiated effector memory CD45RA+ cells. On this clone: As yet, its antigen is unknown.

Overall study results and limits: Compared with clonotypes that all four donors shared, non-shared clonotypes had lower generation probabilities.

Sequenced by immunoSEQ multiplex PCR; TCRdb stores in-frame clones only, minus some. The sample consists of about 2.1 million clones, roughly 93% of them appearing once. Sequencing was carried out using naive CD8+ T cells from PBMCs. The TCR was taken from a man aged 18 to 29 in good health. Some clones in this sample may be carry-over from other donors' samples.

As DNA, the CDR3 is TGTGCCAGCCTTCCGGGGGAGGGATACACAGATACGCAGTATTTT. As protein: CASLPGEGYTDTQYF. This chain connects TRBV6-5 to TRBJ2-3; 7 bases line up with TRBD2. The CDR3 consists of 15 residues. The V and J ends lost 8 bases and 2 bases, in that order; junction bases with no gene match: 10. Germline-derived CDR1 and CDR2 are MNHEY and SVGAGI.